This T cell receptor beta chain was captured in a study of CD8 T cells in Susac syndrome (dated by TCRdb to between 2018 and 2021). For context, the study as a whole: Repertoire sequencing was used to test whether CD8+ T cell activation and differentiation in Susac syndrome was antigen driven. CD8+ T cell repertoire clonality was compared between over 9 healthy donors, around 14 Susac syndrome patients and approximately 15 multiple sclerosis patients.

Via the germline V gene, CDR1 is MDHEN and CDR2 SYDVKM. Unmatched junction bases come to 6, with V trimmed by 7 bases and J by 6 bases. CDR3 length: 14 amino acids, cysteine to phenylalanine. The only DNA kept is the CDR3, 42 bases in frame from the first base. Paper-wide results and their limitations: The number of individuals in the TCR sequencing and HLA analysis was acknowledged as relatively small.

Details on this clonotype: This receptor's antigen is unknown. It has no much larger one-base neighbor in the sample; base qualities were not kept.

Peripheral blood CD8+ and CD4+ T cells from healthy donors, Susac syndrome patients and multiple sclerosis patients were profiled using high-throughput TCR beta sequencing. Multiple sclerosis controls were treatment-naive patients with stable or active relapsing-remitting disease fulfilling revised McDonald criteria. CD8+ TEMRA cells were enriched by FACS, while bulk CD8+ and CD4+ T cells were purified by magnetic negative isolation. Blood was collected in EDTA tubes and processed within 24 hours, with PBMCs isolated through density gradient centrifugation. PBMCs intended for TCR sequencing were frozen in liquid nitrogen and were later thawed in a 37 degrees C water bath. The sorted or isolated CD4+, CD8+ and CD8+ TEMRA cells reached a purity of at least 90%. RNA was extracted with the RNeasy kit and roughly 0.5 to 1 ug was reverse transcribed using random hexamers. The immunoSEQ multiplex PCR assay, which covers 54 Vbeta and 13 Jbeta segments, was used to amplify TCR beta CDR3 regions. PCR amplification bias was corrected by using a synthetic template baseline for primer optimization and computational correction. From the authors' description of their analysis: Reads were annotated to V, D and J genes according to IMGT and were analyzed with immunoSEQ Analyzer, with only productive sequences retained. To calculate clonality, Shannon entropy was normalized by log2 of the number of productive unique sequences and then subtracted from one. Public and private clones were assessed among the 100 most prevalent clones of each patient and control. A clone was defined as Susac-specific if it was absent from the healthy and MS cohorts, from some 1,100 published viral clones and from other ImmuneACCESS disease sequences. TCRdb took the public reads, trimmed them with fastp at Q25, ran MiXCR for clone calling and kept in-frame beta chains. Rows with one shared CDR3 protein collapse into an entry with the most common genes and DNA. TCRdb, not the original authors, processed these V and J calls. The sample table lists around 190,000 distinct CDR3 sequences, approximately 95% of them with a count of one. The biggest ten clones account for less than 0.2% of the sample.

Recombination joined TRBV28 with TRBJ2-1; a stretch of 10 junction bases matches TRBD2. The sequenced sample consisted of CD8+ T cells from PBMCs. This clonotype was obtained from a human donor with multiple sclerosis. The DNA sequence follows: TGTGCCAGCAAGCCTAGCGGGAGCGGCAATGAGCAGTTCTTC. The encoded protein is CASKPSGSGNEQFF.